The 8 T cell receptor beta chains presented below share a single source sample, sequenced in a study of blood T cell repertoires in COVID-19. TCRdb keeps only in-frame clones here, not all; method: immunoSEQ multiplex PCR. The table shows about 86,000 clones, with over 80% occurring only once. The sample was peripheral blood. The receptors stem from a man aged 50 to 59 with acute or convalescent COVID-19.

This clone occurred a few times. The chain links TRBV7-8 to TRBJ2-3, with D perhaps TRBD2 (6 bases). Trimming cost V 3 bases and J 2 bases, with 12 bases left between them. In germline, CDR1 is SGHVS, CDR2 FQNEAQ. The CDR3 contains 15 residues. The CDR3 region is CASSLVAVSTDTQYF. CDR3 nucleotide sequence: TGTGCCAGCAGCTTGGTAGCGGTCTCCACAGATACGCAGTATTTT.

The V and J genes are TRBV23-1 and TRBJ2-5; 10 bases fit TRBD1. TRBV23-1 is an ORF, with its function uncertain. Germline trimming cut 4 bases from V and 5 bases from J; bases unmatched to any gene: 7. The CDR3 has 15 residues. The CDR3 nucleotides are TGCGCCAGCAGTCGGTGTGGGGGACAGGGGGAGACCCAGTACTTC. Translated, it gives CASSRCGGQGETQYF.

This clone was seen a handful of times. The chain couples TRBV11-2 to TRBJ2-1; D might be TRBD2 (5 bases). Germline V gene data show CDR1 as SGHAT and CDR2 as FQNNGV. This CDR3 region has 13 residues. V lost 3 bases and J 6 bases, leaving 9 bases between the germline ends. The CDR3 reads CASSFTSSNEQFF. The CDR3 coding sequence is TGTGCCAGCAGCTTTACTAGTTCCAATGAGCAGTTCTTC.

The chain's CDR3 is CASTLREGTDTQYF. In DNA form, the CDR3 reads TGTGCCAGCACCCTCCGCGAGGGCACAGATACGCAGTATTTT. The chain links TRBV28 to TRBJ2-3; D not resolved. The length of the CDR3 is 14 residues. V was cut by 7 bases and J by 1 base, with 12 bases left in between. CDR1 and CDR2 from the germline V gene are MDHEN and SYDVKM. The full variable domain, with the rest looked up from reference TRBV28 and TRBJ2-3, is DVKVTQSSRYLVKRTGEKVFLECVQDMDHENMFWYRQDPGLGLRLIYFSYDVKMKEKGDIPEGYSVSREKKERFSLILESASTNQTSMYLCASTLREGTDTQYFGPGTRLTVL.

CDR3: CASSQDSGLQETQYF. The CDR3 nucleotides read TGCGCCAGCAGCCAAGATAGTGGGCTCCAAGAGACCCAGTACTTC. The gene calls are TRBV4-1 and TRBJ2-5, with D uncertain. CDR1 and CDR2 (germline): MGHRA, YSYEKL. This CDR3 has 15 residues. Deletions cut 0 bases from V and 1 base from J, with 9 bases between.

The chain uses TRBV7-2 and TRBJ2-3; 7 nucleotides align to TRBD1. From germline, CDR1 is SGHTA and CDR2 FQGNSA. This CDR3 is built from 15 residues. V was clipped by 5 bases and J by 0 bases; unmatched bases: 5. The CDR3, as DNA: TGTGCCAGCAGCATCGGGACAGCTAGCACAGATACGCAGTATTTT. This codes for CASSIGTASTDTQYF.

V usage is TRBV10-3 and J usage is TRBJ2-2; D is uncertain. This CDR3 spans 20 amino acids. The V end was cut by 3 bases, the J end by 2 bases, with 25 bases between. Germline V gene sequence: CDR1 ENHRY, CDR2 SYGVKD. The DNA of the CDR3 is TGTGCCATCAGTGATTCCCCGACTGGGTTCGATAGAAAAAACACCGGGGAGCTGTTTTTT. This gives the protein CAISDSPTGFDRKNTGELFF.

The chain combines TRBV12-3 or TRBV12-4 with TRBJ2-3; the D is unclear. The CDR3 is 13 residues long. V was cut by 7 bases and J by 1 base, with 9 bases left in between. Written as DNA, the CDR3 is TGTGCCAGCATTCGCGGAGGCACAGATACGCAGTATTTT. This encodes CASIRGGTDTQYF.